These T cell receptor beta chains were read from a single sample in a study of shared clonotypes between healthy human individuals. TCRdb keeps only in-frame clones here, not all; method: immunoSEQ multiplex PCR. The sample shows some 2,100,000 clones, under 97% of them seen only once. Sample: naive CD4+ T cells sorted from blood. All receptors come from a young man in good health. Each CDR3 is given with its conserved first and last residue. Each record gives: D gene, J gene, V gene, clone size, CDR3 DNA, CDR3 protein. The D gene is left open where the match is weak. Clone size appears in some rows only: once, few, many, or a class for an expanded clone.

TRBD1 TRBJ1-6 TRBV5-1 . TGCGCCAGCAGCTTGTGGGGACAGGGAGAATCGAATTCACCCCTCCACTTT CASSLWGQGESNSPLHF
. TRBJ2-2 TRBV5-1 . TGCGCCAGCAGCTTGGAAGCAGTTCCGAACACCGGGGAGCTGTTTTTT CASSLEAVPNTGELFF
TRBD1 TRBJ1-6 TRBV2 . TGTGCCAGCTTGAATAACAGGGGGCGAAGCTCACCCCTCCACTTT CASLNNRGRSSPLHF
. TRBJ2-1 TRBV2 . TGTGCCAGCACCCCCTACTCGAGCTCCTACAATGAGCAGTTCTTC CASTPYSSSYNEQFF
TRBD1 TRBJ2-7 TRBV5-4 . TGTGCCAGCAGCTGGGCCGGGACAGCGATCCGTGGCGAGCAGTACTTC CASSWAGTAIRGEQYF
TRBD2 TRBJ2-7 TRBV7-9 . TGTGCCAGCAGCTTAGGCGGGGGGTCCTACGAGCAGTACTTC CASSLGGGSYEQYF
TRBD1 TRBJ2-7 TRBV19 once TGTGCCAGTAGTTCCCCCGGACAGGGGGTATACGAGCAGTACTTC CASSSPGQGVYEQYF
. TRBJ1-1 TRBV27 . TGTGCCAGCAGTTTATACGGGCAACACCAGATTAACACTGAAGCTTTCTTT CASSLYGQHQINTEAFF
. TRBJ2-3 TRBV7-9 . TGTGCCAGCACTCCGACGGGCAGCACAGATACGCAGTATTTT CASTPTGSTDTQYF
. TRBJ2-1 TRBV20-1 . TGCAGTGCTGGGGAATGGGAGCAGTTCTTC CSAGEWEQFF
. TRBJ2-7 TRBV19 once TGTGCCAGTAAGCCGCCCGGGGTAGACGACGAGCAGTACTTC CASKPPGVDDEQYF
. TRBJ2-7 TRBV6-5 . TGTGCCAGCAGTTACAGGTCCTCTCCGACCTACGAGCAGTACTTC CASSYRSSPTYEQYF
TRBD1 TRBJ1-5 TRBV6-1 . TGTGCCAGCAGCCGACAGGGTTGGCAGCCCCAGCATTTT CASSRQGWQPQHF
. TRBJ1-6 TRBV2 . TGTGCCAGCAGTGCGGAGGGTAGAGGGAATTCACCCCTCCACTTT CASSAEGRGNSPLHF
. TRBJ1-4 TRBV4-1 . TGCGCCAGCAGCCAAGGCCCCGCAACTAATGAAAAACTGTTTTTT CASSQGPATNEKLFF
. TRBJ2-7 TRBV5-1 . TGCGCCAGTAGGCCTGGATCTATCCCCTACGAGCAGTACTTC CASRPGSIPYEQYF
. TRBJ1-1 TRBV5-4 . TGTGCCAGCAGCCCTGGGGCTCTGAACACTGAAGCTTTCTTT CASSPGALNTEAFF